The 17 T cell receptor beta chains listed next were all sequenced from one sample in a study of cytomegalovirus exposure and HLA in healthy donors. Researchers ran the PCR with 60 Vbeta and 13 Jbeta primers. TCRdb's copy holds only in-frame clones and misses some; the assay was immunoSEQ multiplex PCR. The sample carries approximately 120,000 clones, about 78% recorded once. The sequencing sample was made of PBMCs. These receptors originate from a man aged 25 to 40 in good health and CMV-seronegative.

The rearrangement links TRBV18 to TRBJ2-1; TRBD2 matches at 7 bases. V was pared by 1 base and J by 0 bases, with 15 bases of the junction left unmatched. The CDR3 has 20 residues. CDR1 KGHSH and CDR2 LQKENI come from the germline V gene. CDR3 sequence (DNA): TGTGCCAGCTCACCACGCGTCGGGGGGAACGAAGAAAGCTCCTACAATGAGCAGTTCTTC. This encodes CASSPRVGGNEESSYNEQFF.

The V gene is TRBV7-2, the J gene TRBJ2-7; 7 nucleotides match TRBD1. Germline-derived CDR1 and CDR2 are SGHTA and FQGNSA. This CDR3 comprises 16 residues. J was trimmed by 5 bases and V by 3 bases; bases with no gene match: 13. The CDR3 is CASSFLNTGVSNEQYF. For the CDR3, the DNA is TGTGCCAGCAGCTTTCTAAATACAGGGGTTAGCAACGAGCAGTACTTC.

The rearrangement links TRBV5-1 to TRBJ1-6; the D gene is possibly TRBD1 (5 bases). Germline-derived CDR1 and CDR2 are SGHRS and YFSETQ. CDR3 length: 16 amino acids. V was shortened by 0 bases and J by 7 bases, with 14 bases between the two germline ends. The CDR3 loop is CASSLDPGRINSPLHF. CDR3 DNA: TGCGCCAGCAGCTTGGATCCAGGGCGAATCAATTCACCCCTCCACTTT.

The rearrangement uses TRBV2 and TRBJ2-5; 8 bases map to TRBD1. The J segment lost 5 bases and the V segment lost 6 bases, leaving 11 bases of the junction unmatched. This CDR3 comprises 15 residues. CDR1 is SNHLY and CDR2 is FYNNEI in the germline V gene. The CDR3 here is CASRLDRGGRETQYF. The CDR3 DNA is TGTGCCAGCAGGCTCGACAGGGGCGGTCGGGAGACCCAGTACTTC. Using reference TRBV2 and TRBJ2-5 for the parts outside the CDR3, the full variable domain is EPEVTQTPSHQVTQMGQEVILRCVPISNHLYFYWYRQILGQKVEFLVSFYNNEISEKSEIFDDQFSVERPDGSNFTLKIRSTKLEDSAMYFCASRLDRGGRETQYFGPGTRLLVL.

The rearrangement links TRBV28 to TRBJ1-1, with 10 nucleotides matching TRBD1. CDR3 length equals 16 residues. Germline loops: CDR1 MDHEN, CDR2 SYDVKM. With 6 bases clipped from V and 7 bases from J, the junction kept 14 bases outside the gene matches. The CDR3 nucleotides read TGTGCCAGCAGCCTTTGGGGGACAGGGGACCTAGGTGAAGCTTTCTTT. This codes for CASSLWGTGDLGEAFF.

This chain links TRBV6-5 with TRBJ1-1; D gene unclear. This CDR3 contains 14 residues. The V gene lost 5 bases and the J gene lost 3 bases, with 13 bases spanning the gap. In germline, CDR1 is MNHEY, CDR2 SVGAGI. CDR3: CASSKTRGDTEAFF. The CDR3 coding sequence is TGTGCCAGCAGTAAAACACGAGGAGACACTGAAGCTTTCTTT.

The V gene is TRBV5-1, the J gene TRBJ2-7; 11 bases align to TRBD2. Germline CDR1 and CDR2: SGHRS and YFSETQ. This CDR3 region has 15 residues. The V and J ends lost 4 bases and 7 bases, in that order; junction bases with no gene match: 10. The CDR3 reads CASSPASGGPLEQYF. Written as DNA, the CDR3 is TGCGCCAGCAGCCCTGCTAGCGGGGGGCCGTTGGAGCAGTACTTC.

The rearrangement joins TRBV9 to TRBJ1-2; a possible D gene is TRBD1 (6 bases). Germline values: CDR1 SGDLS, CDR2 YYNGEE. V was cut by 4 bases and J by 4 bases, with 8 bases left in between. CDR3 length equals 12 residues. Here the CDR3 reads CASSPQGYGYTF. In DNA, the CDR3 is TGTGCCAGCAGCCCACAGGGCTATGGCTACACCTTC.

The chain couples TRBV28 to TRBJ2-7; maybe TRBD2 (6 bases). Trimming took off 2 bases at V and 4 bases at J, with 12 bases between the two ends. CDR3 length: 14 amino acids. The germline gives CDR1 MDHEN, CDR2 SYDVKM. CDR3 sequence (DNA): TGTGCCAGCAGTTTAGGTCAGGGACTTTACGAGCAGTACTTC. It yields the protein CASSLGQGLYEQYF. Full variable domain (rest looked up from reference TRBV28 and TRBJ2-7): DVKVTQSSRYLVKRTGEKVFLECVQDMDHENMFWYRQDPGLGLRLIYFSYDVKMKEKGDIPEGYSVSREKKERFSLILESASTNQTSMYLCASSLGQGLYEQYFGPGTRLTVT.

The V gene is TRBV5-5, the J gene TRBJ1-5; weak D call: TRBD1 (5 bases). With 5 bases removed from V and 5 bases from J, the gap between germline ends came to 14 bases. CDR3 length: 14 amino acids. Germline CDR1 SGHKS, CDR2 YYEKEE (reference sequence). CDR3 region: CASSFLAGDQPQHF. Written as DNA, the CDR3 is TGTGCCAGCAGTTTTTTGGCGGGGGATCAGCCCCAGCATTTT.

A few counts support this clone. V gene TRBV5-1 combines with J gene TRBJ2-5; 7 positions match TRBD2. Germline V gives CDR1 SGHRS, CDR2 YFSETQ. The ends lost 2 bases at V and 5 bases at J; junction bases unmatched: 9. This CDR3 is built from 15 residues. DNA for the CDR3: TGCGCCAGCAGCTTTATGTGGGGGGGAGATGAGACCCAGTACTTC. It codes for CASSFMWGGDETQYF.

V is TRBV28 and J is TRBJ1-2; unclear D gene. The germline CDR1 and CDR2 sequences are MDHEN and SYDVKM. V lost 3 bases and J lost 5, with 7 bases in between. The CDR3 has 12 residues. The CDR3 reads CASSFEGYGYTF. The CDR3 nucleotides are TGTGCCAGCAGTTTCGAGGGTTATGGCTACACCTTC.

The CDR3 DNA is TGTGCCAGCAGCTTCTTGCGCAGGGGTACCTACGAGCAGTACTTC. Its protein product is CASSFLRRGTYEQYF. This chain joins TRBV5-6 and TRBJ2-7; the D gene is possibly TRBD1 (6 bases). This CDR3 has 15 residues. V lost 2 bases and J 2 bases, leaving 14 bases between the germline ends. Germline CDR1 is SGHDT and CDR2 is YYEEEE.

CDR3: CASSQDQGWETQYF. The DNA for the CDR3 is TGTGCCAGCAGCCAAGATCAGGGGTGGGAGACCCAGTACTTC. The chain couples TRBV14 to TRBJ2-5, with D perhaps matching TRBD1 (6 bases). This CDR3 spans 14 amino acids. With 0 bases removed from V and 5 bases from J, the gap between germline ends came to 10 bases. Germline V CDR1 and CDR2: SGHDN, FVKESK.

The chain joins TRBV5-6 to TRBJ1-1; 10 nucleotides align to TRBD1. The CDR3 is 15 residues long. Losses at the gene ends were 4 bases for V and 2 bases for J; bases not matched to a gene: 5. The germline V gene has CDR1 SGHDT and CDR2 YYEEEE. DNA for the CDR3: TGTGCCAGCAGCAGATGGGACAGGGGCAACACTGAAGCTTTCTTT. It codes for CASSRWDRGNTEAFF.

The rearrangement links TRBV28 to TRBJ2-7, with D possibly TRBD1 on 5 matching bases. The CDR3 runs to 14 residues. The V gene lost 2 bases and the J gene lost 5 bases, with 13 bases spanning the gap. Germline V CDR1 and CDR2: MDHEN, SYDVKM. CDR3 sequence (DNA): TGTGCCAGCAGTTTAATCGGCATAGGGGACGAGCAGTACTTC. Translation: CASSLIGIGDEQYF.

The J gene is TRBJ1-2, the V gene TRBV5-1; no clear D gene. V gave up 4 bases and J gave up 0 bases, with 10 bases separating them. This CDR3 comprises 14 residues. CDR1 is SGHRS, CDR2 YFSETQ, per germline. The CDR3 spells CASSLGGTNYGYTF. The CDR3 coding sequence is TGCGCCAGCAGCCTGGGAGGGACTAACTATGGCTACACCTTC.